This T cell receptor (beta chain) appears in the sequencing data of a study of CD8 T cells in Susac syndrome. The CDR3 contains 14 residues. Deletions cut 1 base from V and 0 bases from J, with 7 bases between. In germline, CDR1 is SGHRS, CDR2 YFSETQ. RNA totalling about 0.45 to 1 ug underwent reverse transcription with random hexamers. Coverage of TCR beta CDR3 amplification by immunoSEQ multiplex PCR extended to 54 Vbeta and 13 Jbeta. TCRdb re-called the immunoSEQ multiplex PCR reads through MiXCR, storing one row per CDR3 protein. In the table there are 150,000 to 250,000 distinct CDR3 sequences, roughly 96% of which are singletons. This clonotype was seen a single time.

The sample consisted of CD4+ T cells from PBMCs. The chain joins TRBV5-1 to TRBJ1-1; D is undetermined. This receptor was identified in a human donor with multiple sclerosis. The CDR3 DNA reads as TGCGCCAGCAGCTTGACAGTGATGAACACTGAAGCTTTCTTT. Its translation is CASSLTVMNTEAFF.